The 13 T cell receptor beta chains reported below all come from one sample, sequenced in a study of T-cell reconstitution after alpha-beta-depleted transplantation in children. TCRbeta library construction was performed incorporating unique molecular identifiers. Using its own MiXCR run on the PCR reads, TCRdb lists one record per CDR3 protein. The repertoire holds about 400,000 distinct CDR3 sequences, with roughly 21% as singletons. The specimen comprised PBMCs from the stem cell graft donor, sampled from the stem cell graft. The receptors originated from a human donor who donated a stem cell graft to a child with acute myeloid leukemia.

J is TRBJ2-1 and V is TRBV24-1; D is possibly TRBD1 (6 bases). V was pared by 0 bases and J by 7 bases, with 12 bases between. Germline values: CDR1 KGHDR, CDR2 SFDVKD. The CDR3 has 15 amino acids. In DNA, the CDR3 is TGTGCCACCAGTGATTTGACTCAGGGGCATAATGAGCAGTTCTTC. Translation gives CATSDLTQGHNEQFF.

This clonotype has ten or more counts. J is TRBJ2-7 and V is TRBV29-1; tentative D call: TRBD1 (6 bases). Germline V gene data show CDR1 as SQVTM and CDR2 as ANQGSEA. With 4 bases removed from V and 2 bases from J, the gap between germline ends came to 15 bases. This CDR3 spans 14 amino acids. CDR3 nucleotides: TGCAGCGTTGGCTACTCCGGGACACCCTACGAGCAGTACTTC. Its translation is CSVGYSGTPYEQYF.

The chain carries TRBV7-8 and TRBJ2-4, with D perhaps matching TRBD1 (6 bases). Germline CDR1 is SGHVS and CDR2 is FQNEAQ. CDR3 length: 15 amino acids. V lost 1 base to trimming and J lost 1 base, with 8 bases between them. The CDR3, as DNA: TGTGCCAGCAGCTTAGACAGGGCCGCCAAAAACATTCAGTACTTC. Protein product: CASSLDRAAKNIQYF.

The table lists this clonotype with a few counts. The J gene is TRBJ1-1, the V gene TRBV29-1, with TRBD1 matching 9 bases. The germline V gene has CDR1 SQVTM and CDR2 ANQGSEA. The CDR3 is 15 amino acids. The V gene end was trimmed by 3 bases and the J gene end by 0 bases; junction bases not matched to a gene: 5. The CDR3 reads CSVERQGDLNTEAFF. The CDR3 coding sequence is TGCAGCGTTGAGAGACAGGGGGATTTGAACACTGAAGCTTTCTTT.

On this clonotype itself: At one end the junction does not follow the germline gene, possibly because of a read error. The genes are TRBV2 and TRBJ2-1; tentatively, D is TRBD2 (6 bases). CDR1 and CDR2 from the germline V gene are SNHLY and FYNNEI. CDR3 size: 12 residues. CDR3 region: CASSDKGLERFF. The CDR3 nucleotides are TGTGCCAGCAGTGATAAGGGACTTGAGCGGTTCTTC.

In DNA, the CDR3 is TGTGCCAGCAGTTTTTCCAGCTACAACACCGGGGAGCTGTTTTTT. Protein sequence: CASSFSSYNTGELFF. This rearrangement joins TRBV12-3 or TRBV12-4 to TRBJ2-2; D unresolved. The CDR3 has 15 amino acids. V was shortened by 3 bases and J by 2 bases, with 10 bases between the two germline ends.

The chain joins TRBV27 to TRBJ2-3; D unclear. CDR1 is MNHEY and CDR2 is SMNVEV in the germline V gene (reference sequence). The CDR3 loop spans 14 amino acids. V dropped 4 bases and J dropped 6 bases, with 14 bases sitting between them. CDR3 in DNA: TGTGCCAGCAGTTCAGCGCCCTTGGGTGATACGCAGTATTTT. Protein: CASSSAPLGDTQYF.

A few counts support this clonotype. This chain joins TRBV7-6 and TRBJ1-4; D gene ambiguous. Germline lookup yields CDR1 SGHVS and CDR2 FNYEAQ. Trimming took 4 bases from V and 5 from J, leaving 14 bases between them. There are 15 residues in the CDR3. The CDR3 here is CASSSGPYVNEKLFF. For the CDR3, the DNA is TGTGCCAGCAGCTCTGGACCCTATGTCAATGAAAAACTGTTTTTT.

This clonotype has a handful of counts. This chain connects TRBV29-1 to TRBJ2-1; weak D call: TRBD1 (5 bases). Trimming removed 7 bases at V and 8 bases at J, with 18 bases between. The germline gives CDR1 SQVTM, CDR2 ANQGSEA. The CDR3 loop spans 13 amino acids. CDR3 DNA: TGCAGCGGTCAGGGTAGAGTCCGGGATGAGCAGTTCTTC. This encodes CSGQGRVRDEQFF.

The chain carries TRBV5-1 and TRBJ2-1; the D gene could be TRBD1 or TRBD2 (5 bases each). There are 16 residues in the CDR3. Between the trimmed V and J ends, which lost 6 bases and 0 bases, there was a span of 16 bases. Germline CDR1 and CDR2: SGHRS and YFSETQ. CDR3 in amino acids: CASTPAPGSSYNEQFF. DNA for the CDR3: TGCGCCAGCACCCCGGCCCCAGGGAGCTCCTACAATGAGCAGTTCTTC.

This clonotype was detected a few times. CDR3 DNA: TGTGCCAGCAGTTTAGCAGAGGGGACCTACGAGCAGTACTTC. Its protein is CASSLAEGTYEQYF. This rearrangement joins TRBV28 to TRBJ2-7, with D perhaps TRBD1 or TRBD2 (5 bases each). The V gene's germline CDR1 is MDHEN and CDR2 SYDVKM. V lost 2 bases and J 2 bases, leaving 10 bases between the germline ends. The CDR3 length is 14 residues.

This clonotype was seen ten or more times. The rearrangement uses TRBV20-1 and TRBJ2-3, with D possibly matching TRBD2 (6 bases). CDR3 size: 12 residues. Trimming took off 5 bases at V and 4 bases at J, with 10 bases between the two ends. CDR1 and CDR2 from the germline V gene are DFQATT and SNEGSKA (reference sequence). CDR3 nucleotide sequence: TGCAGTGCTTGGAGGGTTGCAGATACGCAGTATTTT. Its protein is CSAWRVADTQYF.

The CDR3 bases are TGTGCCAGCAGTTTCATGGACTACGAGCAGTACTTC. Its protein is CASSFMDYEQYF. This chain links TRBV6-2 or TRBV6-3 with TRBJ2-7; D is ambiguous. Germline V gives CDR1 MNHEY, CDR2 SVGEGT. The CDR3 covers 12 residues. Trimming shortened V by 4 bases and J by 3 bases, and 7 bases separated the two germline ends.